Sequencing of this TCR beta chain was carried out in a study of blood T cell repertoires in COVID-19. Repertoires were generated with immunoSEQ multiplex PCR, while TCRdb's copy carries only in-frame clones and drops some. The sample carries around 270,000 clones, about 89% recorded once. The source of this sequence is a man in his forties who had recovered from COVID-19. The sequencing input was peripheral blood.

The CDR3 loop is CASSETGANTGELFF. The CDR3 DNA follows: TGTGCCAGCAGCGAAACAGGTGCGAACACCGGGGAGCTGTTTTTT. The V call is TRBV9, the J call TRBJ2-2, with D perhaps TRBD1 (5 bases). CDR3 length: 15 amino acids. The germline V gene has CDR1 SGDLS and CDR2 YYNGEE. V was cut by 3 bases and J by 0 bases, with 9 bases left in between.